This is a list of T cell receptor beta chains from one sample in a study of blood T cell repertoires in COVID-19. Some clones are missing from TCRdb's copy, which holds only in-frame ones; the method was immunoSEQ multiplex PCR. The sample shows about 220,000 clones, about 79% of them seen only once. Sequencing used PBMCs or T cells enriched from blood (not recorded which). Source of these receptors: a woman aged 40 to 50 with acute COVID-19. CDR3s include the opening cysteine and the closing phenylalanine or tryptophan. Fields, in order: J gene, V gene, D gene, CDR3 protein, CDR3 DNA. D genes are given only for firm matches.

j_call: TRBJ1-2; v_call: TRBV28; d_call: -; cdr3_aa: CASSLSNGIGGYTF; cdr3_nt: TGTGCCAGCAGTTTATCGAACGGGATAGGTGGCTACACCTTC
j_call: TRBJ1-5; v_call: TRBV9; d_call: -; cdr3_aa: CASSVDGWGNQPQHF; cdr3_nt: TGTGCCAGCAGCGTAGACGGGTGGGGCAATCAGCCCCAGCATTTT
j_call: TRBJ2-7; v_call: TRBV7-9; d_call: -; cdr3_aa: CASSNSDEQYF; cdr3_nt: TGTGCCAGCAGCAATAGCGACGAGCAGTACTTC
j_call: TRBJ2-7; v_call: TRBV6-2/TRBV6-3; d_call: TRBD1; cdr3_aa: CASSYFRRDRATYEQYF; cdr3_nt: TGTGCCAGCAGTTACTTTCGTCGGGACAGGGCCACCTACGAGCAGTACTTC
j_call: TRBJ2-3; v_call: TRBV6-1; d_call: -; cdr3_aa: CASSGRNRGGSDTQYF; cdr3_nt: TGTGCCAGCAGTGGGAGAAATAGGGGTGGCTCAGATACGCAGTATTTT
j_call: TRBJ2-1; v_call: TRBV27; d_call: -; cdr3_aa: CASSGSSYYNEQFF; cdr3_nt: TGTGCCAGCAGTGGGAGTTCCTACTACAATGAGCAGTTCTTC
j_call: TRBJ2-7; v_call: TRBV15; d_call: -; cdr3_aa: CATSRDGKSQYF; cdr3_nt: TGTGCCACCAGCAGAGACGGGAAGTCGCAGTACTTC
j_call: TRBJ2-1; v_call: TRBV24-1; d_call: TRBD2; cdr3_aa: CASGNRRSGRRCNEQFF; cdr3_nt: TGTGCCAGCGGAAACCGACGTAGCGGGAGAAGGTGCAATGAGCAGTTCTTC
j_call: TRBJ2-5; v_call: TRBV5-6; d_call: -; cdr3_aa: CASSLAPEETQYF; cdr3_nt: TGTGCCAGCAGCTTGGCTCCGGAAGAGACCCAGTACTTC
j_call: TRBJ1-4; v_call: TRBV4-2; d_call: TRBD1; cdr3_aa: CASSQRGQGPNEKLFF; cdr3_nt: TGTGCCAGCAGCCAACGAGGACAGGGACCTAATGAAAAACTGTTTTTT